What follows are 3 T cell receptor beta chains derived from one specimen sequenced in a study of control samples from healthy donors and cancer patients. Generated by immunoSEQ multiplex PCR, the TCRdb table keeps only in-frame clones and is missing some. This repertoire shows about 150,000 clones, 93% found once; its top ten account for under 2.5%. Sample: blood. All receptors come from a man in his fifties or sixties in good health.

The gene calls are TRBV5-4 and TRBJ1-2; maybe TRBD1 (6 bases). The CDR3 has 14 amino acids. Germline CDR1 and CDR2: SGHNT and YYREEE (reference sequence). Trimming took off 2 bases at V and 6 bases at J, with 14 bases between the two ends. The DNA for the CDR3 is TGTGCCAGCAGCTTCCCCGTTAGGGGGAATGGCTACACCTTC. This translates into CASSFPVRGNGYTF.

CDR3 DNA sequence: TGTGCCAGCTCTTATCTCAGGTCGGCTGAAGCTTTCTTT. This sequence encodes CASSYLRSAEAFF. This chain connects TRBV27 to TRBJ1-1; D is unclear. CDR3 length equals 13 residues. Trimming took 8 bases from V and 6 from J, leaving 16 bases between them. Germline CDR1 is MNHEY and CDR2 is SMNVEV (reference sequence).

The chain recombines TRBV29-1 with TRBJ1-4, with D unclear. V gave up 7 bases and J gave up 4 bases, with 25 bases separating them. This CDR3 spans 17 amino acids. Germline values: CDR1 SQVTM, CDR2 ANQGSEA. CDR3 in DNA: TGCAGCGCCCTTGTCCTCACCTCCAGACCGCTTAATGAAAAACTGTTTTTT. This codes for CSALVLTSRPLNEKLFF. The full variable domain, rest sourced from reference TRBV29-1 and TRBJ1-4, is SAVISQKPSRDICQRGTSLTIQCQVDSQVTMMFWYRQQPGQSLTLIATANQGSEATYESGFVIDKFPISRPNLTFSTLTVSNMSPEDSSIYLCSALVLTSRPLNEKLFFGSGTQLSVL.